A single sample is the source of the 18 T cell receptor beta chains below, sequenced in a study of cytomegalovirus exposure and HLA in healthy donors. The PCR contained 60 Vbeta and 13 Jbeta primers. Produced via immunoSEQ multiplex PCR; TCRdb's table is partial and in-frame only. Of about 98,000 clones detected, roughly 76% appear once; the ten largest clones hold 2.5%. Material for sequencing was PBMCs. These receptors came from a man aged 45-60 years in good health and CMV-seronegative.

The chain combines TRBV5-1 with TRBJ1-1; possible D gene TRBD1, 5 bases. This CDR3 spans 13 amino acids. V lost 4 bases, J lost 1 base, and 8 bases lay in between. From germline, CDR1 is SGHRS and CDR2 YFSETQ. The CDR3 loop reads CASSGGGNTEAFF. Written as DNA, the CDR3 is TGCGCCAGCAGCGGGGGGGGGAACACTGAAGCTTTCTTT.

The CDR3 region has the DNA TGTGCCAGCAAGCAGGTTCCGAACACTGAAGCTTTCTTT. As protein: CASKQVPNTEAFF. The chain links TRBV28 to TRBJ1-1; no clear D gene. Trimming stripped 7 bases from V and 1 base from J, with 10 bases between. This CDR3 spans 13 amino acids. Germline CDR1 reads MDHEN; CDR2 reads SYDVKM.

The V and J genes are TRBV10-3 and TRBJ1-2; D unresolved. Germline V gene lookup returns CDR1 ENHRY and CDR2 SYGVKD. Trimming stripped 2 bases from V and 8 bases from J, with 18 bases between. The CDR3 totals 15 residues. CDR3 DNA: TGTGCCATCAGTGAGATTGTCGACCCCCGAGGAGGCTACACCTTC. It translates to CAISEIVDPRGGYTF.

The gene calls are TRBV5-1 and TRBJ1-3; D is unresolved. The germline gives CDR1 SGHRS, CDR2 YFSETQ. V dropped 4 bases and J dropped 4 bases, with 6 bases sitting between them. The CDR3 extends over 12 amino acids. The CDR3 bases are TGCGCCAGCAGCGAGGCGGGAAACACCATATATTTT. It yields the protein CASSEAGNTIYF.

The genes are TRBV6-5 and TRBJ2-5; TRBD1 might be the D (6 bases). This CDR3 is 13 amino acids long. Germline V gene sequence: CDR1 MNHEY, CDR2 SVGAGI. The V gene lost 6 bases and the J gene lost 5 bases, with 13 bases spanning the gap. The CDR3 protein is CASRPQGSETQYF. The CDR3 nucleotides read TGTGCCAGCAGACCACAGGGTTCCGAGACCCAGTACTTC.

The genes are TRBV2 and TRBJ2-7, with D perhaps TRBD1 (5 bases). CDR1 SNHLY and CDR2 FYNNEI come from the germline V gene. The CDR3 spans 12 residues. Trimming cost V 4 bases and J 2 bases, with 6 bases left between them. The CDR3 is CASSAGTYEQYF. CDR3 DNA: TGTGCCAGCAGTGCAGGGACCTACGAGCAGTACTTC. Looking up the rest from reference TRBV2 and TRBJ2-7 gives the full variable domain: EPEVTQTPSHQVTQMGQEVILRCVPISNHLYFYWYRQILGQKVEFLVSFYNNEISEKSEIFDDQFSVERPDGSNFTLKIRSTKLEDSAMYFCASSAGTYEQYFGPGTRLTVT.

This chain connects TRBV7-9 to TRBJ2-2; tentative D call: TRBD2 (5 bases). CDR3 length equals 14 residues. The V gene lost 3 bases and the J gene lost 4 bases, with 9 bases spanning the gap. CDR1 SEHNR and CDR2 FQNEAQ come from the germline V gene (reference sequence). The DNA for the CDR3 is TGTGCCAGCAGCTTGGAACTAGTCACCGGGGAGCTGTTTTTT. This codes for CASSLELVTGELFF.

J is TRBJ2-1 and V is TRBV7-6; D gene uncertain. V was cut by 5 bases and J by 1 base, with 3 bases left in between. Germline assignment: CDR1 SGHVS and CDR2 FNYEAQ. The CDR3 extends over 12 amino acids. CDR3 region: CASSLSYNEQFF. The CDR3 bases are TGTGCCAGCAGCCTGTCCTACAATGAGCAGTTCTTC.

The CDR3 loop reads CASSSIAGAKYEQYF. Here the CDR3 DNA reads TGTGCCAGCAGTTCTATAGCGGGAGCTAAGTACGAGCAGTACTTC. This chain connects TRBV6-1 to TRBJ2-7; 9 positions match TRBD2. Germline trimming cut 5 bases from V and 4 bases from J; bases unmatched to any gene: 9. The CDR3 extends over 15 amino acids. Germline V lookup: CDR1 MNHNS, CDR2 SASEGT.

This clone was counted only a few times. The gene calls are TRBV18 and TRBJ2-7, with 9 bases identical to TRBD1. This CDR3 comprises 14 residues. V trimming: 3 bases; J trimming: 5 bases; junction bases outside the gene matches: 5. In germline, CDR1 is KGHSH, CDR2 LQKENI. CDR3 bases: TGTGCCAGCTCACCTGGGACAGGGAGGGACGAGCAGTACTTC. This translates into CASSPGTGRDEQYF.

Of note for this clone: This sequence is one base from a far larger clone and is likely a read error. This chain connects TRBV5-4 to TRBJ1-1; TRBD1 might be the D (6 bases). The CDR3 loop spans 13 amino acids. Germline loops: CDR1 SGHNT, CDR2 YYREEE (reference sequence). DNA of the CDR3: TGTGCCAGCAGCTTGTTAGGGGACACTCAAGCTTTCTTT. The encoded protein is CASSLLGDTQAFF.

The rearrangement joins TRBV6-1 to TRBJ2-3, with 10 bases that match TRBD2. J gave up 8 bases and V 2 bases, and 7 bases lay outside the gene matches. There are 15 residues in the CDR3. The germline V gene has CDR1 MNHNS and CDR2 SASEGT. The CDR3 here is CASSEFSGRSGTQYF. Written as DNA, the CDR3 is TGTGCCAGCAGTGAATTTAGCGGGAGGAGTGGTACGCAGTATTTT.

This clone was observed a single time. This chain uses TRBV6-5 with TRBJ2-3, with D perhaps TRBD2 (7 bases). Germline CDR1 reads MNHEY; CDR2 reads SVGAGI. The CDR3 loop spans 11 amino acids. Trimming took off 5 bases at V and 9 bases at J, with 9 bases between the two ends. CDR3 nucleotide sequence: TGTGCCAGCAGTGGGGGGGGCACGCAGTATTTT. Protein product: CASSGGGTQYF.

V is TRBV5-1 and J is TRBJ2-7; weak D call: TRBD1 (6 bases). Trimming took 2 bases from V and 6 from J, leaving 15 bases between them. The germline V gene encodes CDR1 SGHRS and CDR2 YFSETQ. This CDR3 is built from 14 residues. In nucleotides, the CDR3 is TGCGCCAGCAGCTTTGAAGATTACAGGGCCGAGCAGTACTTC. Encoded protein: CASSFEDYRAEQYF.

This chain joins TRBV6-6 and TRBJ1-1; TRBD1 agrees at 8 bases. Trimming took 6 bases from V and 4 from J; bases not matched to a gene: 7. Germline V gene sequence: CDR1 MNHNY, CDR2 SVGAGI (reference sequence). The CDR3 has 14 amino acids. CDR3 sequence reads: CASSRQGFGTEAFF. CDR3 coding DNA: TGTGCCAGCAGCCGACAGGGGTTCGGCACTGAAGCTTTCTTT.

The chain joins TRBV19 to TRBJ1-5, with D possibly TRBD1 on 5 matching bases. Germline loops: CDR1 LNHDA, CDR2 SQIVND (reference sequence). The CDR3 sequence is 17 residues long. V was pared by 4 bases and J by 1 base, with 17 bases between. CDR3 in amino acids: CASSTAGFGPSNQPQHF. As DNA, the CDR3 is TGTGCCAGTAGTACAGCAGGGTTCGGTCCGAGCAATCAGCCCCAGCATTTT.

This clone was found a few times. CDR3 region: CALDAGGNEKLFF. The CDR3 region has the DNA TGTGCCTTGGACGCAGGAGGCAATGAAAAACTGTTTTTT. The gene calls are TRBV30 and TRBJ1-4; D is unresolved. The CDR3 contains 13 residues. Germline CDR1 and CDR2: GTSNPN and SVGIG (reference sequence). Trimming cost V 7 bases and J 5 bases, with 14 bases left between them.

The chain has TRBV10-3 and TRBJ2-3; D perhaps matches TRBD2 (6 bases). Germline-derived CDR1 and CDR2 are ENHRY and SYGVKD. The germline V and J ends were trimmed by 0 bases and 2 bases, with 9 bases remaining between them. This CDR3 is 15 amino acids long. CDR3 in DNA: TGTGCCATCAGTGAGTCGGAGGGATACACAGATACGCAGTATTTT. As protein: CAISESEGYTDTQYF.